One sample yielded the 21 T cell receptor beta chains listed below, sequenced in a study of blood T cell repertoires in COVID-19. Produced via immunoSEQ multiplex PCR; TCRdb's table is partial and in-frame only. The sample holds about 150,000 clones, around 82% seen once. The sample taken for sequencing was peripheral blood. These receptors were taken from a man aged 55 to 70 with acute or convalescent COVID-19.

This clone appeared a few times. Here the CDR3 reads CASSYYRGREQYF. DNA for the CDR3: TGTGCCAGCAGTTACTATCGGGGTCGGGAGCAGTACTTC. The chain employs TRBV6-5 and TRBJ2-7, with a weak D call TRBD2 (5 bases). The CDR3 extends over 13 amino acids. The germline V and J ends were trimmed by 1 base and 7 bases, with 11 bases remaining between them. Germline-derived CDR1 and CDR2 are MNHEY and SVGAGI.

CDR3 sequence (DNA): TGTGCCATCAGTGGTAATATGGGCCCTGAAGCTTTCTTT. This translates into CAISGNMGPEAFF. The chain carries TRBV10-3 and TRBJ1-1, with D uncertain. Trimming took 4 bases from V and 6 from J, leaving 12 bases between them. CDR1 is ENHRY and CDR2 is SYGVKD in the germline V gene. This CDR3 has 13 residues.

V and J are TRBV23-1 and TRBJ1-6; 8 bases align to TRBD1. TRBV23-1 has ORF status, its function being uncertain. The junction had 3 bases not matched to a gene; V was cut back by 9 bases and J by 5 bases. CDR3 length: 13 amino acids. CDR3 amino acids: CASRTGHNSPLHF. The CDR3 DNA is TGCGCCAGTAGGACAGGGCATAATTCACCCCTCCACTTT.

This sequence joins TRBV10-2 and TRBJ2-3, with a weak D call TRBD1 (5 bases). Trimming left V 1 base short and J 4 bases short, with 6 bases between. This CDR3 region has 13 residues. Per the germline V gene, CDR1 is WSHSY and CDR2 is SAAADI. CDR3 in amino acids: CASSEWGPDTQYF. CDR3 nucleotide sequence: TGCGCCAGCAGTGAGTGGGGCCCAGATACGCAGTATTTT.

Comments on this clone: The same CDR3 can be traced to other DNA sequences in this sample. The chain uses TRBV27 and TRBJ2-3; D not certain. The V end lost 2 bases, the J end lost 1 base, and 10 bases lay between the germline ends. This CDR3 has 15 residues. CDR1 is MNHEY, CDR2 SMNVEV, per germline (reference sequence). For the CDR3, the DNA is TGTGCCAGCAGTTTAGGAGTGGCCGGCACAGATACGCAGTATTTT. It specifies CASSLGVAGTDTQYF.

This clone was seen more than once but under ten times. This chain connects TRBV7-8 to TRBJ2-3, with D possibly TRBD2 on 5 matching bases. V shed 2 bases and J shed 0 bases, with 15 bases lying between them. The CDR3 totals 17 residues. Germline CDR1 and CDR2: SGHVS and FQNEAQ. The CDR3 is CASSLQVGESSTDTQYF. In DNA, the CDR3 is TGTGCCAGCAGCTTACAGGTGGGAGAGTCAAGCACAGATACGCAGTATTTT. The full variable domain, its missing parts supplied by reference TRBV7-8 and TRBJ2-3, is GAGVSQSPRYKVAKRGQDVALRCDPISGHVSLFWYQQALGQGPEFLTYFQNEAQLDKSGLPSDRFFAERPEGSVSTLKIQRTQQEDSAVYLCASSLQVGESSTDTQYFGPGTRLTVL.

V gene TRBV28 combines with J gene TRBJ2-7; TRBD2 aligns across 12 bases. V shed 6 bases and J 4 bases; nucleotides not matched to a gene: 7. This CDR3 is 15 amino acids long. Germline CDR1 and CDR2: MDHEN and SYDVKM. The CDR3 DNA is TGTGCCAGCAGGATGACTAGCGGGAGAATGTACGAGCAGTACTTC. Its translation: CASRMTSGRMYEQYF.

The CDR3 DNA sequence: TGTGCCAGCAGCACCCGGGACTTCCAAAGCGGGATGCGTGCCGGGGAGCTGTTTTTT. Protein product: CASSTRDFQSGMRAGELFF. The gene calls are TRBV7-9 and TRBJ2-2; 7 bases match TRBD2. Trimming at V came to 5 bases and at J to 6 bases, leaving 21 bases not matched to a gene. This CDR3 is built from 19 residues. The V gene's germline CDR1 is SEHNR and CDR2 FQNEAQ (reference sequence).

This clone was counted only a few times. The rearrangement links TRBV2 to TRBJ2-1; 8 nucleotides line up with TRBD2. The V segment lost 7 bases and the J segment 4 bases; nucleotides outside the gene matches: 9. Germline V CDR1 and CDR2: SNHLY, FYNNEI. The CDR3 has 15 residues. CDR3 sequence: CASTPSGSRYNEQFF. The DNA of the CDR3 is TGTGCCAGCACACCCAGCGGGAGTAGGTACAATGAGCAGTTCTTC.

This clone was observed a few times. The V gene is TRBV6-5, the J gene TRBJ2-7, with TRBD2 matching 8 bases. After removal of 5 bases from V and 3 bases from J, the junction contained 9 bases not matched to a gene. Germline CDR1 MNHEY, CDR2 SVGAGI. The CDR3 runs 15 residues. In DNA form, the CDR3 reads TGTGCCAGCAGTCCCGACCGGGAGGGGCTCTACGAGCAGTACTTC. Its protein product is CASSPDREGLYEQYF.

V gene TRBV7-9 combines with J gene TRBJ2-2; perhaps TRBD1 as D (5 bases). V dropped 3 bases and J dropped 7 bases, with 12 bases sitting between them. CDR3 length: 14 residues. Germline CDR1 and CDR2: SEHNR and FQNEAQ (reference sequence). The CDR3 DNA reads TGTGCCAGCAGCTTGTCAGGGTTGAGCGGGGAGCTGTTTTTT. Protein product: CASSLSGLSGELFF.

The CDR3 DNA reads as TGCGCCAGCTCTAAGAACAGGGACAACGAGCAGTACTTC. This encodes CASSKNRDNEQYF. The V and J genes are TRBV10-1 and TRBJ2-7; TRBD1 is a possible D gene (6 bases). The CDR3 runs to 13 residues. V gave up 8 bases and J gave up 5 bases, with 16 bases separating them. Germline CDR1 and CDR2: WNHNN and SYGVQD (reference sequence).

This chain joins TRBV7-9 and TRBJ2-3; no definite D call. This CDR3 is 15 amino acids long. The V gene's germline CDR1 is SEHNR and CDR2 FQNEAQ (reference sequence). Deletions cut 2 bases from V and 1 base from J, with 10 bases between. The CDR3 DNA follows: TGTGCCAGCAGCTTAATAGCCGACGGCACAGATACGCAGTATTTT. It specifies CASSLIADGTDTQYF.

The chain uses TRBV11-2 and TRBJ2-1, with D tentatively TRBD2 (7 bases). Germline CDR1 SGHAT, CDR2 FQNNGV. This CDR3 has 18 residues. Trimming removed 3 bases at V and 6 bases at J, with 24 bases between. CDR3 region: CASSFGIMSGVGGNEQFF. CDR3 coding DNA: TGTGCCAGCAGCTTTGGCATTATGAGCGGGGTAGGGGGCAATGAGCAGTTCTTC.

V gene TRBV28 combines with J gene TRBJ2-2; D possibly corresponds to TRBD2 (5 bases). The CDR3 is 14 amino acids. The ends were cut back, 6 bases at V and 6 bases at J, with 14 bases in the middle. The germline V gene has CDR1 MDHEN and CDR2 SYDVKM. CDR3: CASSLLGRAGELFF. The CDR3 region has the DNA TGTGCCAGCAGCCTACTAGGGCGGGCCGGGGAGCTGTTTTTT.

As regards this clone: In the same sample, other DNA sequences code for this CDR3. This chain joins TRBV6-5 and TRBJ1-2; TRBD1 aligns across 8 bases. CDR1 MNHEY and CDR2 SVGAGI come from the germline V gene. The junction had 3 bases not matched to a gene; V was cut back by 6 bases and J by 3 bases. The CDR3 is 13 residues long. The CDR3 loop is CASSQGADYGYTF. DNA for the CDR3: TGTGCCAGCAGCCAGGGGGCTGACTATGGCTACACCTTC.

The rearrangement joins TRBV6-4 to TRBJ1-1; 8 bases match TRBD1. CDR3 length: 17 amino acids. J was trimmed by 6 bases and V by 0 bases; bases with no gene match: 12. The germline gives CDR1 MRHNA, CDR2 SNTAGT. The CDR3 region is CASSDSIRTGLWAEAFF. In DNA, the CDR3 is TGTGCCAGCAGTGACTCGATAAGGACAGGGCTTTGGGCTGAAGCTTTCTTT.

The CDR3 sequence: CASSPDRGPSLQPQHF. CDR3 sequence (DNA): TGTGCCAGCAGTCCAGACAGGGGGCCGTCCCTTCAGCCCCAGCATTTT. J is TRBJ1-5 and V is TRBV27, with 10 bases identical to TRBD1. The CDR3 totals 16 residues. The germline V gene has CDR1 MNHEY and CDR2 SMNVEV (reference sequence). Trimming cost V 5 bases and J 6 bases; bases outside gene matches: 10.

This clone was observed at least ten times. The rearrangement joins TRBV10-1 to TRBJ2-5; TRBD1 aligns across 7 bases. The V and J ends lost 6 bases and 7 bases, in that order; junction bases with no gene match: 8. The length of the CDR3 is 13 residues. Germline lookup yields CDR1 WNHNN and CDR2 SYGVQD (reference sequence). This chain's CDR3 is CASSGDSEWTQYF. The DNA of the CDR3 is TGCGCCAGCAGCGGGGACAGCGAATGGACCCAGTACTTC.

The V call is TRBV7-9, the J call TRBJ2-1, with TRBD2 as a possible D gene (5 bases). The CDR3 runs 14 residues. Trimming took off 5 bases at V and 4 bases at J, with 12 bases between the two ends. Germline CDR1 reads SEHNR; CDR2 reads FQNEAQ (reference sequence). DNA of the CDR3: TGTGCCAGCAGCCCCCCCGGGGAATACAATGAGCAGTTCTTC. Amino acids: CASSPPGEYNEQFF.

This chain uses TRBV9 with TRBJ2-1; 13 bases agree with TRBD2. From germline, CDR1 is SGDLS and CDR2 YYNGEE. There are 17 residues in the CDR3. The V and J ends lost 3 bases and 8 bases, in that order; junction bases with no gene match: 11. The CDR3 here is CASSETPGTSGTDEQFF. In DNA form, the CDR3 reads TGTGCCAGCAGCGAGACACCCGGGACTAGCGGGACCGATGAGCAGTTCTTC.